This is a list of T cell receptor beta chains from one sample in a study of blood T cell repertoires in COVID-19. Some clones are missing from TCRdb's copy, which holds only in-frame ones; the method was immunoSEQ multiplex PCR. The top ten clones hold roughly 10% of a sample with 200,000 or so clones, nearly 90% of them seen once. The sequenced sample was PBMCs or T cells enriched from blood (not recorded which). The origin of the receptors is a man between 25 and 39 years old who had recovered from COVID-19. CDR3s include the opening cysteine and the closing phenylalanine or tryptophan. The order of the fields is D gene, J gene, V gene, clone size, CDR3 DNA, CDR3 protein. A D gene is named only where the DNA matches it firmly. For some rows the clone size is stated as once, few or many, or as a class when expanded; others skip it.

>NA|TRBJ2-7|TRBV7-9|NA
TGTGCCAGCAGCTTGCGAGATACCTACGAGCAGTACTTC
CASSLRDTYEQYF
>NA|TRBJ1-2|TRBV4-2|once
TGTGCCAGCAGCCAAGAGGCAGACTATGGCTACACCTTC
CASSQEADYGYTF
>NA|TRBJ2-2|TRBV24-1|few
TGTGCCACCAGTGGTAAACAGGGATCAGCCGGGGAGCTGTTTTTT
CATSGKQGSAGELFF
>TRBD2|TRBJ2-7|TRBV27|few
TGTGCCAGCAGTTCGGGACTAGGCGAGCAGTACTTC
CASSSGLGEQYF
>NA|TRBJ2-3|TRBV4-1|NA
TGCGCCAGCAGCCTATATGACAGAGACAGCACAGATACGCAGTATTTT
CASSLYDRDSTDTQYF
>NA|TRBJ2-2|TRBV4-1|few
TGCGCCAGCAGCCTCCCGGAAACAGGGAGGGCGAACACCGGGGAGCTGTTTTTT
CASSLPETGRANTGELFF
>TRBD1|TRBJ2-7|TRBV3-1/TRBV3-2|NA
TGTGCCAGCAGCTCCCGGGACAGGGGGGCCTACGAGCAGTACTTC
CASSSRDRGAYEQYF
>NA|TRBJ2-7|TRBV5-1|NA
TGCGCCAGCAGCCCCACTCCGAGGGACTACGAGCAGTACTTC
CASSPTPRDYEQYF
>NA|TRBJ2-1|TRBV29-1|NA
TGCAGCGCCACGGGGAGTTTCTCCTACAATGAGCAGTTCTTC
CSATGSFSYNEQFF
>NA|TRBJ2-2|TRBV11-2|NA
TGTGCCAGCAGCATCACCGGCGGGGAGCTGTTTTTT
CASSITGGELFF
>NA|TRBJ1-1|TRBV7-9|NA
TGTGCCAGCAGCTTAGTGCTTATGGCGAACACTGAAGCTTTCTTT
CASSLVLMANTEAFF
>NA|TRBJ1-1|TRBV4-1|few
TGCGCCAGCAGTACTCTCGACAGTCTAGGCGCTGAAGCTTTCTTT
CASSTLDSLGAEAFF
>TRBD2|TRBJ2-7|TRBV7-8|NA
TGTGCCAGCAGCTTAAACGACGGGGAGGGCTACGAGCAGTACTTC
CASSLNDGEGYEQYF
>NA|TRBJ2-7|TRBV10-1|NA
TGCGCCAGCAGTGAAGGACTGGCCTACGAGCAGTACTTC
CASSEGLAYEQYF
>TRBD2|TRBJ2-7|TRBV5-1|NA
TGCGCCAGCAGCGTAGGACTAGCGGGTTTGGACGAGCAGTACTTC
CASSVGLAGLDEQYF
>TRBD1|TRBJ1-2|TRBV30|NA
TGTGCCTGGAGTGTAATCCGGGACAGGGGTGACTATGGCTACACCTTC
CAWSVIRDRGDYGYTF
>NA|TRBJ1-3|TRBV6-2/TRBV6-3|once
TGTGCCAGCAGCAAGACGGGAGGAAACACCATATATTTT
CASSKTGGNTIYF
>NA|TRBJ1-5|TRBV7-8|NA
TGTGCCAGCAGCGTCCACCTCCGACAGGTTTATAGCAATCAGCCCCAGCATTTT
CASSVHLRQVYSNQPQHF
>TRBD1|TRBJ1-4|TRBV30|NA
TGTGCCTGGAGTGTAGGGGCAGGGGGCAATGAAAAACTGTTTTTT
CAWSVGAGGNEKLFF
>NA|TRBJ2-2|TRBV19|NA
TGTGCCAGTACTAGGACAGCGAACACCGGGGAGCTGTTTTTT
CASTRTANTGELFF
>TRBD2|TRBJ2-2|TRBV5-4|NA
TGTGCCAGCAGCACTCGAGTCTCGGGGGGGCCGGACACCGGGGAGCTGTTTTTT
CASSTRVSGGPDTGELFF
>NA|TRBJ1-2|TRBV6-5|once
TGTGCCAGCAGTTACTCGGGAGGGGCGGGCTATGGCTACACCTTC
CASSYSGGAGYGYTF
>NA|TRBJ1-1|TRBV5-6|NA
TGTGCCAGCAGTATGATACAGGGTTATGGCACTGAAGCTTTCTTT
CASSMIQGYGTEAFF
>NA|TRBJ2-7|TRBV7-8|NA
TGTGCCAGCAGCTTCTTCTACGAGCAGTACTTC
CASSFFYEQYF
>NA|TRBJ2-7|TRBV7-9|NA
TGTGCCAGCAGCCCCCCCCTCGGGGGAGAGTCCTACGAGCAGTACTTC
CASSPPLGGESYEQYF
>NA|TRBJ1-1|TRBV7-2|NA
TGTGCCAGCAGTTTCTCCCCACAACTAGCCCCTCGCACTGAAGCTTTCTTT
CASSFSPQLAPRTEAFF
>NA|TRBJ2-5|TRBV7-2|NA
TGTGCCAGCAGCTTACCAGGCAGAATCGAGACCCAGTACTTC
CASSLPGRIETQYF
>NA|TRBJ1-2|TRBV24-1|NA
TGTGCCACCAGATACCAACCCCAAGGGGGAGACTATGGCTACACCTTC
CATRYQPQGGDYGYTF
>NA|TRBJ2-2|TRBV19|NA
TGTGCCAGTGGACTGGACCCCGCGAACACCGGGGAGCTGTTTTTT
CASGLDPANTGELFF
>NA|TRBJ1-5|TRBV29-1|NA
TGCAGCGCTACCACAGGGATGGGCCGTCAGCCCCAGCATTTT
CSATTGMGRQPQHF
>NA|TRBJ1-1|TRBV7-9|NA
TGTGCCAGCAACCCTACGACAGGGAACACTGAAGCTTTCTTT
CASNPTTGNTEAFF
>TRBD1|TRBJ1-1|TRBV11-2|NA
TGTGCCAGCAAGTTCCCGGGACAGGGTTATACTGAAGCTTTCTTT
CASKFPGQGYTEAFF
>TRBD1|TRBJ2-2|TRBV19|once
TGTGCCAGTAGGAAAGACGGGACAGGGCACAACACCGGGGAGCTGTTTTTT
CASRKDGTGHNTGELFF
>NA|TRBJ1-2|TRBV28|NA
TGTGCCAGCAGCCGGACAACTAACTATGGCTACACCTTC
CASSRTTNYGYTF
>TRBD2|TRBJ2-7|TRBV7-9|NA
TGTGCCAGCAGCTCCTCCCGCTTGCCGGATAGCGGGCTCCCCTACGAGCAGTACTTC
CASSSSRLPDSGLPYEQYF
>NA|TRBJ2-7|TRBV2|NA
TGTGCCAGCAGTGAAAGTGGAGGCTACGAGCAGTACTTC
CASSESGGYEQYF
>NA|TRBJ1-1|TRBV10-3|NA
TGTGCCATCAGAGTCATGGAGCTTGGTTTTGAAGCTTTCTTT
CAIRVMELGFEAFF
>NA|TRBJ2-3|TRBV12-3/TRBV12-4|NA
TGTGCCAGCAGCCTCGAGGAGAACCGGGCGCAGTATTTT
CASSLEENRAQYF
>TRBD1|TRBJ2-7|TRBV10-3|NA
TGTGCCATCAGTGAGCGACAGGGGGTCCTAATACCCTACGAGCAGTACTTC
CAISERQGVLIPYEQYF
>NA|TRBJ1-3|TRBV25-1|NA
TGTGCCAGCAGTGACGGTCGGGGAAACACCATATATTTT
CASSDGRGNTIYF
>NA|TRBJ2-5|TRBV12-3/TRBV12-4|once
TGTGCCAGCACTCGCGGAGAGACCCAGTACTTC
CASTRGETQYF
>TRBD2|TRBJ2-1|TRBV10-3|NA
TGTGCCATCAGTGATAGTCTGGGACTAGCGGGGGGGACGAAGAATGAGCAGTTCTTC
CAISDSLGLAGGTKNEQFF
>TRBD1|TRBJ2-7|TRBV29-1|NA
TGCAGCGCGGCAGGGGGCCCTCCCTACGAGCAGTACTTC
CSAAGGPPYEQYF
>NA|TRBJ2-7|TRBV7-9|NA
TGTGCCAGCAGCTCGACGGGAGTGTACGGGGAGCAGTACTTC
CASSSTGVYGEQYF
>TRBD1|TRBJ1-2|TRBV2|NA
TGTGCCAGCAGTGAATGGAGGACAGGGGGTGGCCTTAACTATGGCTACACCTTC
CASSEWRTGGGLNYGYTF
>TRBD2|TRBJ2-7|TRBV6-5|NA
TGTGCCAGCAGTCCTCACATAGCGGGGAGAGAGCAGTACTTC
CASSPHIAGREQYF
>NA|TRBJ1-2|TRBV6-5|NA
TGTGCCAGCAGTTCTTATGGCTACACCTTC
CASSSYGYTF
>NA|TRBJ1-2|TRBV19|NA
TGTGCCAGTACCCCGGTTGATGCTAACTATGGCTACACCTTC
CASTPVDANYGYTF
>NA|TRBJ1-1|TRBV3-1/TRBV3-2|NA
TGTGCCAGCAGCCAAGAGGGGGGGTTCTACGCTTTCTTT
CASSQEGGFYAFF
>NA|TRBJ1-1|TRBV5-4|few
TGTGCCAGCAGCCGACCCAGGACTGAAGCTTTCTTT
CASSRPRTEAFF
>TRBD1|TRBJ1-1|TRBV29-1|once
TGCAGCGTTGAGGGACAGTGGAACACTGAAGCTTTCTTT
CSVEGQWNTEAFF
>TRBD1|TRBJ1-2|TRBV19|NA
TGTGCCAGTAGAACCACACGAACCGGGACAGGGCGACTCTATGGCTACACCTTC
CASRTTRTGTGRLYGYTF